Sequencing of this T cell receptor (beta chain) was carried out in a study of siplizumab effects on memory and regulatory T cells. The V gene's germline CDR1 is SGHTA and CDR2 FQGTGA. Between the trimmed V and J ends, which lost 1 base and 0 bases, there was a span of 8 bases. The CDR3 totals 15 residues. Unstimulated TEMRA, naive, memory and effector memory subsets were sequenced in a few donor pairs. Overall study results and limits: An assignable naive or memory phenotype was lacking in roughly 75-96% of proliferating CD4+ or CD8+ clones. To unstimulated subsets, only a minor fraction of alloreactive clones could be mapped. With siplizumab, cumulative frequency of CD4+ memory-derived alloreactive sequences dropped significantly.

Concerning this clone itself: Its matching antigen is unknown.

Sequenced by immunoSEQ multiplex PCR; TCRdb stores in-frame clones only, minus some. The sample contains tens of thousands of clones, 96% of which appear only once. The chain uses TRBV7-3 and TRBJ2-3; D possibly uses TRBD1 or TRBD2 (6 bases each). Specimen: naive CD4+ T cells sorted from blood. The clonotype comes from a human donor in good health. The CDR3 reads CASSLRRGSTDTQYF. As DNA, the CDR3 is TGTGCCAGCAGCTTAAGGAGGGGGAGCACAGATACGCAGTATTTT.